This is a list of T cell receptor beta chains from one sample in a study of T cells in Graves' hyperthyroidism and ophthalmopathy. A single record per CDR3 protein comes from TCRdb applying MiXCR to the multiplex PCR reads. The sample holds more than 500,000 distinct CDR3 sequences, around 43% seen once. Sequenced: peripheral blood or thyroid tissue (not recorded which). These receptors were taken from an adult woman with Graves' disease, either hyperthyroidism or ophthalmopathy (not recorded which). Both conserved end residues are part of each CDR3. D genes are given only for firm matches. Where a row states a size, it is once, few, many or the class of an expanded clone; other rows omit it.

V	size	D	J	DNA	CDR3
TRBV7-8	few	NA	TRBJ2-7	TGTGCCAGCAGCTTATCGTTAGGGATGGGTAGAATGTACGAGCAGTACTTC	CASSLSLGMGRMYEQYF
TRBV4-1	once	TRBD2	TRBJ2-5	TGCGCCAGCAGCCCAGTTGGTGCGGGAGTACAAGAGACCCAGTACTTC	CASSPVGAGVQETQYF
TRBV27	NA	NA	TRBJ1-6	TGTGCCAGCAGTTTCATGGGAAGGAATTCACCCCTCCACTTT	CASSFMGRNSPLHF
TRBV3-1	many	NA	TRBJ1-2	TGTGCCAGCAGCCAACCCGGTCCTAACTATGGCTACACCTTC	CASSQPGPNYGYTF
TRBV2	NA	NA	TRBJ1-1	TGTGCCAGCAGTGTCATCCTGAACACTGAAGCTTTCTTT	CASSVILNTEAFF
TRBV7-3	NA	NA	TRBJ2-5	TGTGCCAGCAGCGCCGACGTCGGCCAAGAGACCCAGTACTTC	CASSADVGQETQYF
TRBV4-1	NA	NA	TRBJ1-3	TGCGCCAGCAGCCAACAAGCCGTCTCGGGGGGTGGAAACACCATATATTTT	CASSQQAVSGGGNTIYF
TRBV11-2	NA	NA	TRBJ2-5	TGTGCCAGCAGCTCCCGTCTCGGCAAAGGGGAGACCCAGTACTTC	CASSSRLGKGETQYF
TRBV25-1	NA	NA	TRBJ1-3	TGTGCCTGGAGTACTGAAACTGGAAACACCATATATTTT	CAWSTETGNTIYF
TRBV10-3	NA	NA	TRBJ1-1	TGTGCCATCAGCTCACGGAACACTGAAGCTTTCTTT	CAISSRNTEAFF
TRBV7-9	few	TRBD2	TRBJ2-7	TGTGCCAGCAGCCCTGGGCCACTAGCGGGAGGGGGTGGCTCCTACGAGCAGTACTTC	CASSPGPLAGGGGSYEQYF
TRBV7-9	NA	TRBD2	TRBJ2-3	TGTGCCAGCAGCGATCCCGTTATAGCGGGAGGGGGACGAGATACGCAGTATTTT	CASSDPVIAGGGRDTQYF
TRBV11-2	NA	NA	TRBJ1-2	TGTGCCAGCAGACCTATACGGGTGCGTGGCTACACCTTC	CASRPIRVRGYTF
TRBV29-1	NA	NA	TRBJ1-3	TGCAGCGGCCTGTGGGGCGGTATCTCTGGAAACACCATATATTTT	CSGLWGGISGNTIYF
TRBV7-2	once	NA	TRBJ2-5	TGTGCCAGCAGCTCGGGACGGGTGCAAGAGACCCAGTACTTC	CASSSGRVQETQYF
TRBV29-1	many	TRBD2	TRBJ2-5	TGCAGCGTTGCCAGGACTAGCGGGACAGAAGAGACCCAGTACTTC	CSVARTSGTEETQYF
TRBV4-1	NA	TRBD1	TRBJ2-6	TGCGCCAGCAGCCAGCACAGGGGTCTGACTGGGGCCAACGTCCTGACTTTC	CASSQHRGLTGANVLTF
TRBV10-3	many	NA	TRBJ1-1	TGTGCCACCAGGCCCCAGGGGAGGAGCCCCGAAGCTTTCTTT	CATRPQGRSPEAFF
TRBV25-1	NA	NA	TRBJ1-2	TGTGCCAGCAGTGCTAGAGATCAGGGCTTGCACTATGGCTACACCTTC	CASSARDQGLHYGYTF
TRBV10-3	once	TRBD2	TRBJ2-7	TGTCCCATCAGGGTTAGCGGGAGTGGGTACGAGCAGTACTTC	CPIRVSGSGYEQYF
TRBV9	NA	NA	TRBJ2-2	TGTGCCAGCAGCGTAGGCGGGGTTGGGTCCGGGGAGCTGTTTTTT	CASSVGGVGSGELFF
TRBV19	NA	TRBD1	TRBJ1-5	TGTGCCAGTAGGCCCGTTGACAGGGGGCCTTTT	CASRPVDRGPF
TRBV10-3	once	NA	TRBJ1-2	TGTGCCATCAGTGAGTCGGCAGGTATCTATGGCTACACCTTC	CAISESAGIYGYTF
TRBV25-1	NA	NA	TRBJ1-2	TGTGCCAGTAGTTCCCATGGCTACACCTTC	CASSSHGYTF